This entry lists 20 T cell receptor beta chains sequenced from one sample in a study of regulatory T cells in long-lasting Graves disease. This sample's time point: persistent/refractory GD, antithyroid drugs over 5 years with positive TRAb. RNA from PBMCs was the source of the TCR library. With iRepertoire HTBI primers and Arm-PCR of CDR3 regions, TCR beta libraries were built. TCRdb ran MiXCR on the multiplex PCR reads and lists one entry per CDR3 protein. The data show over 300,000 distinct CDR3 sequences, 20% seen once. Specimen: peripheral blood mononuclear cells (PBMCs), collected when the disease was refractory, from a patient treated with antithyroid drugs. These receptors were collected from a female donor with Graves disease.

The V gene is TRBV6-1, the J gene TRBJ2-7; perhaps TRBD2 as D (5 bases). Deletions cut 7 bases from V and 2 bases from J, with 15 bases between. The CDR3 totals 14 residues. Germline V lookup: CDR1 MNHNS, CDR2 SASEGT. The CDR3 DNA sequence: TGTGCCAGCAACCCTTCGAGCGGTGCCTACGAGCAGTACTTC. Its protein product is CASNPSSGAYEQYF.

V is TRBV4-1 and J is TRBJ2-2; 10 nucleotides agree with TRBD2. The CDR3 extends over 16 amino acids. Germline trimming cut 6 bases from V and 5 bases from J; bases unmatched to any gene: 9. CDR1 and CDR2 (germline): MGHRA, YSYEKL. CDR3 residues: CASSQSGRAWTGELFF. DNA for the CDR3: TGCGCCAGCAGTCAGAGCGGGAGGGCATGGACCGGGGAGCTGTTTTTT.

The chain links TRBV6-2 or TRBV6-3 to TRBJ2-1, with no clear D. The CDR3 has 12 residues. V lost 7 bases, J lost 9 bases, and 13 bases lay in between. Germline values: CDR1 MNHEY, CDR2 SVGEGT. CDR3 residues: CASIYSLCEQFF. The CDR3 region has the DNA TGTGCCAGCATCTACTCCTTGTGTGAGCAGTTCTTC.

This clonotype has at least ten counts. This chain uses TRBV28 with TRBJ1-5, with D possibly TRBD1 on 5 matching bases. V gave up 2 bases and J gave up 2 bases, with 7 bases separating them. CDR1 and CDR2 from the germline V gene are MDHEN and SYDVKM. This CDR3 spans 14 amino acids. The CDR3 reads CASSLMGGNQPQHF. CDR3 nucleotides: TGTGCCAGCAGTTTAATGGGGGGCAATCAGCCCCAGCATTTT. The variable domain in full, with the rest retrieved from reference TRBV28 and TRBJ1-5, is DVKVTQSSRYLVKRTGEKVFLECVQDMDHENMFWYRQDPGLGLRLIYFSYDVKMKEKGDIPEGYSVSREKKERFSLILESASTNQTSMYLCASSLMGGNQPQHFGDGTRLSIL.

V and J are TRBV7-9 and TRBJ1-1, with D perhaps TRBD1 (6 bases). Trimming cost V 7 bases and J 1 base, with 13 bases left between them. Germline CDR1 is SEHNR and CDR2 is FQNEAQ (reference sequence). The CDR3 totals 14 residues. The CDR3 bases are TGTGCCAGCATCCCGACAGGCGAGAACACTGAAGCTTTCTTT. Amino acid sequence: CASIPTGENTEAFF.

This clonotype was counted only a few times. A much larger clone differs from this one at a single base, so this may be a read error. The CDR3 is CASSLGDGALQETQYF. The DNA of the CDR3 is TGTGCCAGCAGCTTAGGGGACGGGGCCCTCCAAGAGACCCAGTACTTC. This chain joins TRBV7-2 and TRBJ2-5; D assignment may be TRBD1 or TRBD2 (5 bases each). The CDR3 consists of 16 residues. V lost 1 base, J lost 1 base, and 13 bases lay in between. CDR1 SGHTA and CDR2 FQGNSA come from the germline V gene.

The rearrangement joins TRBV4-3 to TRBJ1-5, with no clear D. The ends were cut back, 4 bases at V and 0 bases at J, with 10 bases in the middle. CDR3 size: 15 residues. CDR1 LGHNA and CDR2 YSLEER come from the germline V gene. CDR3 sequence: CASSPLDLSNQPQHF. The DNA of the CDR3 is TGCGCCAGCAGCCCCCTCGACCTTAGCAATCAGCCCCAGCATTTT.

This clonotype was observed many times. The rearrangement links TRBV7-9 to TRBJ1-1; 7 bases fit TRBD1. The germline CDR1 and CDR2 sequences are SEHNR and FQNEAQ (reference sequence). J was trimmed by 3 bases and V by 6 bases; bases with no gene match: 7. The CDR3 contains 14 residues. The CDR3 loop reads CASRKLTGDTEAFF. DNA of the CDR3: TGTGCCAGCAGGAAACTTACAGGGGACACTGAAGCTTTCTTT.

CDR3 bases: TGTGCCAGCACTCTGACAGGGGTAAGGACTGAAGCTTTCTTT. The encoded protein is CASTLTGVRTEAFF. The chain recombines TRBV12-3 or TRBV12-4 with TRBJ1-1; 8 positions agree with TRBD1. The CDR3 is 14 residues long. The ends lost 7 bases at V and 5 bases at J; junction bases unmatched: 9.

This clonotype was detected many times. V gene TRBV7-2 combines with J gene TRBJ1-5, with 9 nucleotides matching TRBD1. The CDR3 has 16 amino acids. Losses at the gene ends were 5 bases for V and 7 bases for J; bases not matched to a gene: 12. The germline V gene has CDR1 SGHTA and CDR2 FQGNSA. The CDR3 DNA is TGTGCCAGCAGCGCATCCCCTGGGACAGGGAAGCAGCCCCAGCATTTT. This translates into CASSASPGTGKQPQHF.

A single count supports this clonotype. The chain links TRBV25-1 to TRBJ2-1; perhaps TRBD2 as D (5 bases). CDR1 is MGHDK and CDR2 is SYGVNS in the germline V gene. There are 13 residues in the CDR3. Trimming removed 5 bases at V and 2 bases at J, with 7 bases between. CDR3 in amino acids: CASSFGTYNEQFF. As DNA, the CDR3 is TGTGCCAGCAGTTTCGGGACCTACAATGAGCAGTTCTTC.

Many counts were recorded for this clonotype. This sequence joins TRBV28 and TRBJ1-2; D not certain. Germline CDR1 and CDR2: MDHEN and SYDVKM. Trimming removed 6 bases from V and 1 base from J, with 6 bases in between. The CDR3 contains 12 residues. The CDR3 bases are TGTGCCAGCAGCTACCTTAACTATGGCTACACCTTC. This gives the protein CASSYLNYGYTF.

This clonotype has more than one count but fewer than ten. This sequence joins TRBV29-1 and TRBJ2-5; a possible D gene is TRBD1 (5 bases). CDR3 length: 14 residues. V lost 3 bases, J lost 5 bases, and 16 bases lay in between. CDR1 and CDR2 from the germline V gene are SQVTM and ANQGSEA. The CDR3 region is CSVDLLGARETQYF. The CDR3 coding sequence is TGCAGCGTTGATCTTCTTGGGGCCCGTGAGACCCAGTACTTC.

This clonotype occurred many times. The gene calls are TRBV12-3 or TRBV12-4 and TRBJ2-7; D gene uncertain. The CDR3 is made up of 16 amino acids. Trimming took off 5 bases at V and 4 bases at J, with 21 bases between the two ends. CDR3 protein: CASSPRPTTPSYEQYF. CDR3 coding DNA: TGTGCCAGCAGTCCACGACCGACGACGCCTTCATACGAGCAGTACTTC.

This clonotype was counted many times. The chain is built from TRBV7-3 and TRBJ2-7; 7 bases are a match to TRBD2. The CDR3 runs to 13 residues. Germline CDR1 SGHTA, CDR2 FQGTGA. After removal of 0 bases from V and 6 bases from J, the junction contained 2 bases not matched to a gene. The CDR3 loop reads CASSLTGGSEQYF. DNA of the CDR3: TGTGCCAGCAGCTTAACTGGCGGGAGCGAGCAGTACTTC.

The sample holds many counts of this clonotype. The rearrangement joins TRBV3-1 to TRBJ1-1; D gene ambiguous. In germline, CDR1 is LGHDT, CDR2 YNNKEL (reference sequence). V lost 3 bases and J 1 base, leaving 6 bases between the germline ends. CDR3 length: 13 residues. CDR3: CASSHVTNTEAFF. The CDR3 DNA reads TGTGCCAGCAGCCACGTCACGAACACTGAAGCTTTCTTT.

At least ten counts were recorded for this clonotype. This chain uses TRBV20-1 with TRBJ1-2, with 8 bases aligning to TRBD1. V lost 4 bases, J lost 7 bases, and 11 bases stayed unmatched. The CDR3 extends over 14 amino acids. Per the germline V gene, CDR1 is DFQATT and CDR2 is SNEGSKA (reference sequence). CDR3 residues: CSAKPSSGGGGYTF. The CDR3 bases are TGCAGTGCTAAACCCTCCTCAGGGGGCGGTGGCTACACCTTC.

This clonotype was seen many times. The chain recombines TRBV19 with TRBJ1-5, with D tentatively TRBD1 (5 bases). Germline V lookup: CDR1 LNHDA, CDR2 SQIVND (reference sequence). V gave up 9 bases and J gave up 0 bases, with 12 bases separating them. The CDR3 consists of 14 residues. The CDR3 region is CASSPGVSNQPQHF. Written as DNA, the CDR3 is TGTGCCAGCAGCCCGGGGGTTAGCAATCAGCCCCAGCATTTT.

This clonotype occurred many times. The chain uses TRBV12-3 or TRBV12-4 and TRBJ1-2; no reliable D call. The CDR3 consists of 14 residues. Trimming took off 1 base at V and 5 bases at J, with 11 bases between the two ends. The chain's CDR3 is CASSLGSGPYGYTF. The CDR3 DNA follows: TGTGCCAGCAGTTTAGGGTCAGGACCTTATGGCTACACCTTC.

This clonotype showed up many times. The DNA of the CDR3 is TGTGCCAGCAGCTTAGGGTCTCAGCCCCAGCATTTT. The encoded protein is CASSLGSQPQHF. The V and J genes are TRBV7-8 and TRBJ1-5, with D unclear. The length of the CDR3 is 12 residues. Germline assignment: CDR1 SGHVS and CDR2 FQNEAQ. V gave up 1 base and J gave up 6 bases, with 4 bases separating them.